The table lists the clone carrying this T cell receptor beta chain with a few counts. Antigen: not known. The source of the sample is a study of human T cells and chemical hapten exposure. Study details: Sensitizing treatment utilized 2% DPC over an approximately 2 cm by approximately 2 cm portion of upper inner arm skin. Study-level points and caveats: Among expanded TCRs, significantly more large CDR3 similarity clusters formed than among controls.

TCRdb redid the calling of the RACE reads with MiXCR, one entry per CDR3 protein. Among tens of thousands of distinct CDR3 sequences, approximately 15% were seen once, and the ten largest hold around 4.2%. Time point given: pre-sensitization, week 0. The sample's treatment: therapeutic diphenylcyclopropenone sensitization with weekly scalp DPC. It was unfractionated whole blood from which total RNA was extracted. The clonotype originates from a woman in her 50s with alopecia areata. Some clones in this sample may be carry-over from other donors' samples. The sample in question was whole blood, obtained in connection with sensitization to the hapten diphenylcyclopropenone (DPC).

CDR3 in DNA: TGTGCCAGCAGCGACGGGACTAGCGGATACAATGAGCAGTTCTTC. It encodes CASSDGTSGYNEQFF. The chain joins TRBV7-9 to TRBJ2-1, with 11 positions matching TRBD2. With 5 bases clipped from V and 4 bases from J, the junction kept 4 bases outside the gene matches. Germline V gene lookup returns CDR1 SEHNR and CDR2 FQNEAQ (reference sequence). The CDR3 covers 15 residues.